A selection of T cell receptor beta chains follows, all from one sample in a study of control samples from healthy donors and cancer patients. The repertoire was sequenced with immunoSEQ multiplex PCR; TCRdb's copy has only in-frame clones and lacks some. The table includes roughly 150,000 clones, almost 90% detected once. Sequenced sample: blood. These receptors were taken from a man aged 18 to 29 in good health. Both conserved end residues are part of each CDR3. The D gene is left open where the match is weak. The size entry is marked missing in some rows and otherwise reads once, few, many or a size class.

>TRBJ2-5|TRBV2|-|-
CASNSGRMETQYF
TGTGCCAGTAACTCTGGGCGCATGGAGACCCAGTACTTC
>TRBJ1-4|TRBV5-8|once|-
CASRLLEGANEKLFF
TGTGCCAGCAGGTTACTTGAGGGGGCTAATGAAAAACTGTTTTTT
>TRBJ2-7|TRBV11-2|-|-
CASSLEESYEQYF
TGTGCCAGCAGCTTAGAGGAGTCCTACGAGCAGTACTTC
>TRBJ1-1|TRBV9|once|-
CASSVEAVGNTEAFF
TGTGCCAGCAGCGTAGAGGCAGTGGGGAACACTGAAGCTTTCTTT
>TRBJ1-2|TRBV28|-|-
CASSFSGTPAVNYGYTF
TGTGCCAGCAGTTTTTCCGGGACACCAGCAGTCAACTATGGCTACACCTTC
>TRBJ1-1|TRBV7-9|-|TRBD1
CASSLGDRGGTEAFF
TGTGCCAGCAGCTTAGGGGACAGGGGAGGAACTGAAGCTTTCTTT
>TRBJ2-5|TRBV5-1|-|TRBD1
CASSPGQGQETQYF
TGCGCCAGCAGCCCAGGACAGGGGCAAGAGACCCAGTACTTC
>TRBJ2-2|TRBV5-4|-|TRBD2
CASSLEIAGGQTGELFF
TGTGCCAGCAGCTTGGAGATAGCGGGGGGCCAGACCGGGGAGCTGTTTTTT
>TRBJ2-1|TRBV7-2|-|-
CASSRGGSGLRNEQFF
TGTGCCAGCAGCCGTGGGGGATCAGGGTTGAGGAATGAGCAGTTCTTC
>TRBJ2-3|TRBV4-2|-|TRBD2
CASSQEGSGGADTQYF
TGTGCCAGCAGCCAAGAGGGGAGCGGGGGTGCAGATACGCAGTATTTT
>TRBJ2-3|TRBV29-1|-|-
CSVLHRDPVADTQYF
TGCAGCGTCCTACACCGGGACCCGGTTGCAGATACGCAGTATTTT
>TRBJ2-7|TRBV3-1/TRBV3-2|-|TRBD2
CASSQGLAGNGYEQYF
TGTGCCAGCAGCCAAGGGCTAGCGGGTAATGGGTACGAGCAGTACTTC
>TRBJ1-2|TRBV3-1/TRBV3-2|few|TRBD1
CASSQDPRDRYGYTF
TGTGCCAGCAGCCAAGATCCACGGGACAGGTATGGCTACACCTTC
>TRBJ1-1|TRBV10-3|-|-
CAISEYTGNAEAFF
TGTGCCATCAGTGAGTACACAGGGAACGCTGAAGCTTTCTTT
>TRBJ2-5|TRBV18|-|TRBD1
CASSPKYRDRGKETQYF
TGTGCCAGCTCACCAAAATACCGGGACAGGGGGAAAGAGACCCAGTACTTC
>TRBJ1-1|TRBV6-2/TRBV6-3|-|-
CASSPGVAGVNTEAFF
TGTGCCAGCAGTCCAGGAGTAGCAGGGGTGAACACTGAAGCTTTCTTT
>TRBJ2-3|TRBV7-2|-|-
CASSQDGFTDTQYF
TGTGCCAGCAGCCAGGACGGGTTCACAGATACGCAGTATTTT
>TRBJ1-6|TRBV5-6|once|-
CASSLMGGNSPLHF
TGTGCCAGCAGCTTGATGGGAGGTAATTCACCCCTCCACTTT
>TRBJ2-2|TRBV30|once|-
CAWDGSSGELFF
TGTGCCTGGGACGGGTCATCCGGGGAGCTGTTTTTT
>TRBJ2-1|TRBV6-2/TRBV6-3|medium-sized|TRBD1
CASSYGQEYNEQFF
TGTGCCAGCAGTTACGGACAGGAATACAATGAGCAGTTCTTC
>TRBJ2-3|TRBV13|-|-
CASSLRLQGTDTQYF
TGTGCCAGCAGCTTAAGGCTACAGGGAACAGATACGCAGTATTTT
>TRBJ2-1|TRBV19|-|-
CASSFTGSGTYNEQFF
TGTGCCAGTAGTTTTACAGGGTCAGGGACCTACAATGAGCAGTTCTTC
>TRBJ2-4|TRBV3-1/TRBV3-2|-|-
CASSQIYTAHKNIQYF
TGTGCCAGCAGCCAAATTTATACGGCCCACAAAAACATTCAGTACTTC
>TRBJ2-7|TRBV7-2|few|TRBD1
CASSSTTGYYEQYF
TGTGCCAGCAGCTCCACGACAGGGTACTACGAGCAGTACTTC
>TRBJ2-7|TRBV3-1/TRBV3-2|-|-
CASSGGAHFSYEQYF
TGTGCCAGCAGCGGTGGCGCCCATTTCTCTTACGAGCAGTACTTC
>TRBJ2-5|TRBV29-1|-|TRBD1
CSVNPGQGASETQYF
TGCAGCGTGAACCCGGGACAGGGGGCCTCGGAGACCCAGTACTTC